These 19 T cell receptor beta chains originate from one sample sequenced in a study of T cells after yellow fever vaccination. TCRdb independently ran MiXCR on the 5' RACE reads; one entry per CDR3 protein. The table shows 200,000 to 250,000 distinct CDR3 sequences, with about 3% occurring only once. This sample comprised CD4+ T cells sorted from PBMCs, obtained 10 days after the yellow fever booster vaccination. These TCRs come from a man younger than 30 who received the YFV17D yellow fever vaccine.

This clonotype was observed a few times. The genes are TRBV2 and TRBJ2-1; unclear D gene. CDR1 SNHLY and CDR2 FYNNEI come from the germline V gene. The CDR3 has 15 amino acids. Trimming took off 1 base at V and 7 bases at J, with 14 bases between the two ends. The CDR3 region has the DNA TGTGCCAGCAGTGAAGGGCCAAGGGATTGGAATGAGCAGTTCTTC. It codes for CASSEGPRDWNEQFF.

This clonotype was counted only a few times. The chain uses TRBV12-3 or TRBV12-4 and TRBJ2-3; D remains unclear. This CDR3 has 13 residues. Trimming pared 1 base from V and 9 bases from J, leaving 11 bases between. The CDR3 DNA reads TGTGCCAGCAGTTTAGAATCCTTTGGAACGCAGTATTTT. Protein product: CASSLESFGTQYF.

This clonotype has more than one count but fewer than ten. CDR3 bases: TGTGCCAGCAGCCCCCTAGGAAGGGGGGCGGCTCACGAGCAGTACTTC. Translated, it gives CASSPLGRGAAHEQYF. The chain is built from TRBV14 and TRBJ2-7, with D perhaps TRBD1 or TRBD2 (6 bases each). This CDR3 has 16 amino acids. Trimming took off 4 bases at V and 5 bases at J, with 21 bases between the two ends. The germline CDR1 and CDR2 sequences are SGHDN and FVKESK.

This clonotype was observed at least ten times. The CDR3 region is CASSALRGENTGELFF. CDR3 DNA sequence: TGTGCCAGCAGTGCCCTCAGGGGCGAGAACACCGGGGAGCTGTTTTTT. This chain uses TRBV6-1 with TRBJ2-2, with a weak D call TRBD1 (6 bases). Trimming removed 4 bases at V and 1 base at J, with 13 bases between. The length of the CDR3 is 16 residues. Germline CDR1 MNHNS, CDR2 SASEGT.

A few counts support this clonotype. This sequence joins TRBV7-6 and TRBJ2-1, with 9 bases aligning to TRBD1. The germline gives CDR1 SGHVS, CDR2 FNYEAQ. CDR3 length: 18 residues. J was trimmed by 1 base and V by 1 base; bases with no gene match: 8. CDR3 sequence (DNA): TGTGCCAGCAGCTTAGGGGGACAGGGTTTTAGATCCTACAATGAGCAGTTCTTC. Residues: CASSLGGQGFRSYNEQFF. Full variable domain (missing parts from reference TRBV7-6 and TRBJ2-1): GAGVSQSPRYKVTKRGQDVALRCDPISGHVSLYWYRQALGQGPEFLTYFNYEAQQDKSGLPNDRFSAERPEGSISTLTIQRTEQRDSAMYRCASSLGGQGFRSYNEQFFGPGTRLTVL.

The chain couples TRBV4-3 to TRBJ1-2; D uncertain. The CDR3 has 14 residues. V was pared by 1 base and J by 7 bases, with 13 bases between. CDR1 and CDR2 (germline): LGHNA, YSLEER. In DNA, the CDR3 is TGCGCCAGCAGCCAAGCTGTCGGGATCGGTGGCTACACCTTC. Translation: CASSQAVGIGGYTF.

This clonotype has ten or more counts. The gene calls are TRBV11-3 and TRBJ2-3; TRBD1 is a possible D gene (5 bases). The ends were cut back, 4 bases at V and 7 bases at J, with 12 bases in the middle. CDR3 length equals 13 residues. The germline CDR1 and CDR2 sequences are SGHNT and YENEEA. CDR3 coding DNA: TGTGCCAGCAGCTCCGAAATGGGGCATACGCAGTATTTT. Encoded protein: CASSSEMGHTQYF.

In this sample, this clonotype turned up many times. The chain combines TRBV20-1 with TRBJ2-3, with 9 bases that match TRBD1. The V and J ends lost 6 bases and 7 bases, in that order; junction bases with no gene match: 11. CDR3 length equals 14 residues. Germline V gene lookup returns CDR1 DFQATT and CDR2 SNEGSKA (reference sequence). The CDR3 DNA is TGCAGTGCCATTCCGGGACAGGGTACTTATACGCAGTATTTT. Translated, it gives CSAIPGQGTYTQYF.

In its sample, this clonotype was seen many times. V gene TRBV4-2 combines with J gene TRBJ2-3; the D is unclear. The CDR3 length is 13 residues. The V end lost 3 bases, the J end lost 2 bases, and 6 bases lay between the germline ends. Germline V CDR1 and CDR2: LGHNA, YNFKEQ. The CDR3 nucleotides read TGTGCCAGCAGCCACCGGGCCACAGATACGCAGTATTTT. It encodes CASSHRATDTQYF.

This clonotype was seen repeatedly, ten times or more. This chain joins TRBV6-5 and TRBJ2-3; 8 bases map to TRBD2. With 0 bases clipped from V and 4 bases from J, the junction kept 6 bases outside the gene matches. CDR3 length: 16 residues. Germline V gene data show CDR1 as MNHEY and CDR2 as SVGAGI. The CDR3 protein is CASSYSQRGGADTQYF. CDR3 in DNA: TGTGCCAGCAGTTACTCGCAACGGGGGGGCGCAGATACGCAGTATTTT.

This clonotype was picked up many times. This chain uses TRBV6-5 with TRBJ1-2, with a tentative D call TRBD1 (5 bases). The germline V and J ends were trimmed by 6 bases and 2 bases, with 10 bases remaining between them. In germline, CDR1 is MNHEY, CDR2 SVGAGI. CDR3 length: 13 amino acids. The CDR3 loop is CASSVSGNYGYTF. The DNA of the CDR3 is TGTGCCAGCAGCGTCTCAGGGAACTATGGCTACACCTTC.

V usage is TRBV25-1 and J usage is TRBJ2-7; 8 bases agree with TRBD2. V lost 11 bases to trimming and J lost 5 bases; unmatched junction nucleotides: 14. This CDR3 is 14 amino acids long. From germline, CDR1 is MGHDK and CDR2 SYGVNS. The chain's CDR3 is CAPVTAGGGNEQYF. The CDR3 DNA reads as TGTGCCCCCGTGACCGCGGGGGGCGGTAACGAGCAGTACTTC.

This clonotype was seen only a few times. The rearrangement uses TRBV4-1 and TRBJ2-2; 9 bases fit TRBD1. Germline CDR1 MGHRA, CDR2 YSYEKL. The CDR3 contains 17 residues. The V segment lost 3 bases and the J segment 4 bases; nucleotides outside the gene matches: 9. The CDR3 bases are TGCGCCAGCAGCCAGGAACCCGGGACAGGGTTCACCGGGGAGCTGTTTTTT. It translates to CASSQEPGTGFTGELFF.

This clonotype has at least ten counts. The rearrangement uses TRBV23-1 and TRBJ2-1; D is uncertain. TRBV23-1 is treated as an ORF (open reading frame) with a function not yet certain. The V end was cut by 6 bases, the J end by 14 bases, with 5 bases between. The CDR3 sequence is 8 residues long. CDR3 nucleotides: TGCGCCAGCAGCAAGGAGTTCTTC. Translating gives CASSKEFF.

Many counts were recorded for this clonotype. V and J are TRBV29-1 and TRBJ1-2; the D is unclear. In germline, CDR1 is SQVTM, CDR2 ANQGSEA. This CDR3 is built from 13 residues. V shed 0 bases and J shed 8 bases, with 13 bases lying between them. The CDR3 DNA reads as TGCAGCGTTGAAGATCCAGAAAAATTGGGCTACACCTTC. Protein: CSVEDPEKLGYTF. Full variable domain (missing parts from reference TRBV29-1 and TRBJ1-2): SAVISQKPSRDICQRGTSLTIQCQVDSQVTMMFWYRQQPGQSLTLIATANQGSEATYESGFVIDKFPISRPNLTFSTLTVSNMSPEDSSIYLCSVEDPEKLGYTFGSGTRLTVV.

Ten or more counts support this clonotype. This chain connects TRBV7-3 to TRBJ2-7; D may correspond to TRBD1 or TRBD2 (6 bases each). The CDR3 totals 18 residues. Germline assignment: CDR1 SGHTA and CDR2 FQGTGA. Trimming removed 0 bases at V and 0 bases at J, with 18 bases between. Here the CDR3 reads CASSLTEFWGAPSYEQYV. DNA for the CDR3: TGTGCCAGCAGCTTAACAGAGTTTTGGGGGGCCCCCTCCTACGAGCAGTACGTC.

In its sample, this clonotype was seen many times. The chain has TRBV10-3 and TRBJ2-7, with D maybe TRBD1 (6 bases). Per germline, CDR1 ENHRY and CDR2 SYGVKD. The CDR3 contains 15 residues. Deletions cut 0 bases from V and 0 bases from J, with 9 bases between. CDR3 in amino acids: CAISESTGHSYEQYF. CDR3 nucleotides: TGTGCCATCAGTGAGTCGACAGGACACTCCTACGAGCAGTACTTC.

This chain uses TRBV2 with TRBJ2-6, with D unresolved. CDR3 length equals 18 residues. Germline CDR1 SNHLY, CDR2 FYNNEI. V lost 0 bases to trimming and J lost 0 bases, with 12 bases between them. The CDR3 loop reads CASSEARRSSSGANVLTF. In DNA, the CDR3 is TGTGCCAGCAGTGAAGCGCGCAGATCTAGCTCTGGGGCCAACGTCCTGACTTTC.

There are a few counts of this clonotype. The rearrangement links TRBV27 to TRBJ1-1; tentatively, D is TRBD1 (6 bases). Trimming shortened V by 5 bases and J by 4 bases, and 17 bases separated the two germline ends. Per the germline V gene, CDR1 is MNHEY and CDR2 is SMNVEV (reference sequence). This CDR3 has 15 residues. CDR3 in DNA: TGTGCCAGCAGTAACCGAGCCGGGACACCCACTGAAGCTTTCTTT. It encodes CASSNRAGTPTEAFF.